A selection of T cell receptor beta chains follows, all from one sample in a study of cytomegalovirus exposure and HLA in healthy donors. Assay: immunoSEQ multiplex PCR; the TCRdb copy retains only in-frame clones and omits some. This table holds over 130,000 clones, about four fifths found once. The sample comprised PBMCs. Every receptor here comes from a man in his fifties or sixties in good health and CMV-seropositive. The CDR3 runs from the conserved cysteine through the conserved F or W. A D gene is named only where the DNA matches it firmly.

J: TRBJ2-5
V: TRBV6-4
D: TRBD1
CDR3: CASKRQGVRETQYF
DNA: TGTGCCAGCAAGCGGCAGGGGGTAAGAGAGACCCAGTACTTC

J: TRBJ2-7
V: TRBV28
D: -
CDR3: CASISQGRNEQYF
DNA: TGTGCCAGCATCTCGCAGGGCCGAAACGAGCAGTACTTC

J: TRBJ1-5
V: TRBV18
D: TRBD1
CDR3: CASSPQTGDQPQHF
DNA: TGTGCCAGCTCACCACAGACAGGGGACCAGCCCCAGCATTTT

J: TRBJ2-2
V: TRBV18
D: -
CDR3: CASSPRGAGNTGELFF
DNA: TGTGCCAGCTCACCACGTGGGGCAGGGAACACCGGGGAGCTGTTTTTT

J: TRBJ2-5
V: TRBV9
D: TRBD2
CDR3: CASSVGTSRETQYF
DNA: TGTGCCAGCAGCGTAGGGACTAGCCGGGAGACCCAGTACTTC

J: TRBJ2-7
V: TRBV29-1
D: -
CDR3: CSVGAGGTTDYLQYF
DNA: TGCAGCGTCGGAGCCGGGGGGACAACCGATTATCTGCAGTACTTC

J: TRBJ2-7
V: TRBV7-7
D: TRBD1
CDR3: CASSGRTGGRYEQYF
DNA: TGTGCTAGCAGCGGACGGACAGGGGGCCGGTACGAGCAGTACTTC

J: TRBJ2-7
V: TRBV12-2
D: -
CDR3: CASRFRDFEYF
DNA: TGTGCAAGTCGCTTTAGGGACTTTGAGTACTTC

J: TRBJ2-7
V: TRBV27
D: -
CDR3: CASSSWQGMNEQYF
DNA: TGTGCCAGCAGTTCTTGGCAGGGAATGAACGAGCAGTACTTC

J: TRBJ2-5
V: TRBV12-5
D: TRBD2
CDR3: CASAPGGGQETQYF
DNA: TGTGCTAGTGCCCCGGGCGGGGGGCAAGAGACCCAGTACTTC

J: TRBJ2-2
V: TRBV4-2
D: -
CDR3: CASSLALAEGGELFF
DNA: TGTGCCAGCAGCCTAGCTTTAGCGGAGGGCGGGGAGCTGTTTTTT